These 9 T cell receptor beta chains originate from one sample sequenced in a study of T cells in Graves' hyperthyroidism and ophthalmopathy. TCR beta CDR3 region amplification was performed from RNA transcripts. HTBI primers were used for first-round RT-PCR of the TCR CDR3. One entry per CDR3 protein, called by TCRdb with MiXCR from the multiplex PCR reads. Here the sample spans about 640,000 distinct CDR3 sequences, 14% being singletons. Sequencing was performed on blood. The receptors originated from a woman in her fifties or sixties with Graves' ophthalmopathy.

The chain uses TRBV6-4 and TRBJ2-1, with D unclear. The CDR3 has 13 amino acids. The germline V gene has CDR1 MRHNA and CDR2 SNTAGT. Trimming pared 2 bases from V and 6 bases from J, leaving 8 bases between. CDR3 protein: CASSDGPGNEQFF. CDR3 in DNA: TGTGCCAGCAGTGACGGCCCCGGCAATGAGCAGTTCTTC.

The chain couples TRBV4-3 to TRBJ1-4; D is undetermined. This CDR3 spans 16 amino acids. Trimming took 0 bases from V and 7 from J, leaving 15 bases between them. Germline V gives CDR1 LGHNA, CDR2 YSLEER. The CDR3 loop is CASSQDYRAPGEKLFF. The DNA of the CDR3 is TGCGCCAGCAGCCAAGATTATAGGGCCCCAGGTGAAAAACTGTTTTTT.

At least ten counts were recorded for this clonotype. V is TRBV5-1 and J is TRBJ2-5; TRBD2 agrees at 15 bases. V was clipped by 4 bases and J by 1 base; unmatched bases: 8. The germline V gene has CDR1 SGHRS and CDR2 YFSETQ. The CDR3 runs to 18 residues. The CDR3, as DNA: TGCGCCAGCAGCCCCGGACTAGCGGGAGGGGTTAGCCAAGAGACCCAGTACTTC. Protein product: CASSPGLAGGVSQETQYF.

V gene TRBV20-1 combines with J gene TRBJ2-3, with 10 bases identical to TRBD2. Trimming cost V 3 bases and J 3 bases; bases outside gene matches: 6. The CDR3 loop spans 15 amino acids. The germline gives CDR1 DFQATT, CDR2 SNEGSKA (reference sequence). Here the CDR3 DNA reads TGCAGTGCTAGCCCACTAGCGGGAAGAACAGATACGCAGTATTTT. Translated, it gives CSASPLAGRTDTQYF.

This clonotype showed up just a few times. V usage is TRBV19 and J usage is TRBJ2-1; D remains ambiguous. V was clipped by 3 bases and J by 3 bases, with 9 bases between them. The germline V gene has CDR1 LNHDA and CDR2 SQIVND (reference sequence). CDR3 length: 14 residues. CDR3 in amino acids: CASSIKGSYNEQFF. CDR3 bases: TGTGCCAGTAGTATTAAGGGCAGCTACAATGAGCAGTTCTTC.

This clonotype was detected many times. This chain connects TRBV27 to TRBJ2-7; a weak D match, TRBD1 (5 bases). This CDR3 has 12 amino acids. Germline V gives CDR1 MNHEY, CDR2 SMNVEV (reference sequence). Between the trimmed V and J ends, which lost 7 bases and 0 bases, there was a span of 7 bases. This CDR3 reads CASMGLSYEQYF. CDR3 sequence (DNA): TGTGCCAGCATGGGGCTCTCCTACGAGCAGTACTTC.

The chain carries TRBV29-1 and TRBJ2-3, with TRBD2 matching over 15 bases. V was pared by 4 bases and J by 2 bases, with 13 bases of the junction left unmatched. The CDR3 length is 19 residues. Germline CDR1 reads SQVTM; CDR2 reads ANQGSEA. In DNA form, the CDR3 reads TGCAGCGTTGGGGGATTCGGGGGACTAGCGGGGGGATACACAGATACGCAGTATTTT. Residues: CSVGGFGGLAGGYTDTQYF.

The chain combines TRBV19 with TRBJ2-5; 12 bases map to TRBD2. V lost 6 bases to trimming and J lost 0 bases; unmatched junction nucleotides: 5. The CDR3 has 16 residues. The germline gives CDR1 LNHDA, CDR2 SQIVND (reference sequence). The CDR3, as DNA: TGTGCCAGTAGAGAAACTAGCGGGAGGTACCAAGAGACCCAGTACTTC. Translating gives CASRETSGRYQETQYF. The complete variable domain, with remaining parts taken from reference TRBV19 and TRBJ2-5, reads DGGITQSPKYLFRKEGQNVTLSCEQNLNHDAMYWYRQDPGQGLRLIYYSQIVNDFQKGDIAEGYSVSREKKESFPLTVTSAQKNPTAFYLCASRETSGRYQETQYFGPGTRLLVL.

This clonotype was counted at least ten times. CDR3 coding DNA: TGTGCCAGCAGCTCCAAAGGGGGAGAGACCCAGTACTTC. This sequence encodes CASSSKGGETQYF. The chain is built from TRBV7-9 and TRBJ2-5; D perhaps matches TRBD1 (6 bases). Germline V CDR1 and CDR2: SEHNR, FQNEAQ (reference sequence). This CDR3 spans 13 amino acids. V was trimmed by 4 bases and J by 4 bases, leaving 10 bases between them. Using reference TRBV7-9 and TRBJ2-5 for the parts outside the CDR3, the full variable domain is DTGVSQNPRHKITKRGQNVTFRCDPISEHNRLYWYRQTLGQGPEFLTYFQNEAQLEKSRLLSDRFSAERPKGSFSTLEIQRTEQGDSAMYLCASSSKGGETQYFGPGTRLLVL.